This T cell receptor (beta chain) was obtained from a study of vaccination and CD4 T cells after COVID-19. Turning to the study itself: A median of roughly 97 days (range 35 to 161) separated diagnosis from post-COVID sampling. At a median about 72 days (range 14 to 241) after dose two, post-vaccine samples were obtained. Study findings and constraints: Convalescent patients had a median around 90% of post-vaccine SARS-CoV-2-reactive clones that were detected only after vaccination, not before it.

Concerning this clonotype: Its antigen is unknown.

V trimming: 6 bases; J trimming: 4 bases; junction bases outside the gene matches: 5. Germline V lookup: CDR1 SNHLY, CDR2 FYNNEI. CDR3 length equals 14 residues. The Oncomine TCR Beta short-read assay sequenced DNA from cultured CD4+ T cells. TCRdb used MiXCR to reprocess the PCR reads, holding one entry per CDR3 protein. Altogether roughly 11,000 distinct CDR3 sequences are present, roughly 54% being singletons, with the ten largest covering approximately 22%. Treatment described: roughly ten-day PBMC culture with coronavirus spike peptide pools or control peptides (ViraFEST assay). Scientists separated out CD4+ T cells through negative selection following 10 days in culture.

Sequences were obtained from CD4+ T cells from blood, cultured in vitro. The chain carries TRBV2 and TRBJ2-2, with 7 bases lining up with TRBD1. The source is a human donor who had recovered from COVID-19. CDR3 DNA sequence: TGTGCCAGCAGATCCGGGACAGCCACCGGGGAGCTGTTTTTT. Translated, it gives CASRSGTATGELFF.